This entry lists 5 T cell receptor beta chains sequenced from one sample in a study of monozygotic twins with inflammatory bowel disease. No DNA is given; TCRdb re-called the 5' RACE reads and lists each CDR3 protein once. The table for this sample gives over 110,000 distinct CDR3 sequences. The sequenced material came from blood. These receptor sequences come from a human donor with ulcerative colitis or Crohn's disease, or a healthy co-twin of an affected twin (not recorded which).

The rearrangement uses TRBV10-3 and TRBJ2-5; TCRdb reports TRBD1, a call that lacks DNA to check it against. This CDR3 spans 17 amino acids. The germline CDR1 and CDR2 sequences are ENHRY and SYGVKD. CDR3: CAISMREGKGLGETQYF.

V is TRBV6-2 or TRBV6-3 and J is TRBJ2-2. This CDR3 region has 15 residues. Germline CDR1 reads MNHEY; CDR2 reads SVGEGT. CDR3 protein: CASYPIRVITGELFF.

V gene TRBV10-3 combines with J gene TRBJ2-7; TCRdb's assignment of TRBD2 cannot be checked, as there is no DNA. Germline V gene data show CDR1 as ENHRY and CDR2 as SYGVKD. This CDR3 is 14 amino acids long. The CDR3 sequence is CAISATSGEDEQYF.

J is TRBJ2-3 and V is TRBV4-3; no DNA is available, so the TRBD2 call from TCRdb remains unchecked. Germline assignment: CDR1 LGHNA and CDR2 YSLEER. CDR3 length equals 20 residues. The CDR3 protein is CASSHYPSGGARWKTDTQYF.

The rearrangement links TRBV20-1 to TRBJ2-5. CDR1 is DFQATT and CDR2 is SNEGSKA in the germline V gene (reference sequence). The CDR3 has 12 residues. This CDR3 is CSARDWGETQYF.